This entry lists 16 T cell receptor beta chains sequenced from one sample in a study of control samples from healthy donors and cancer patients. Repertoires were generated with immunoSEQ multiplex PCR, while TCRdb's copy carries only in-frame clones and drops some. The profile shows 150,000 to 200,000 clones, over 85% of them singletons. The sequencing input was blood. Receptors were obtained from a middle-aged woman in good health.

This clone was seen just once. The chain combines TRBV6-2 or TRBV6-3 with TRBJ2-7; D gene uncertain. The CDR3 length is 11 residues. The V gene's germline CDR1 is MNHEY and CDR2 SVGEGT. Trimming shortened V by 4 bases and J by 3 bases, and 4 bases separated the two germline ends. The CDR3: CASSSNYEQYF. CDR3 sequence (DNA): TGTGCCAGCAGTTCCAACTACGAGCAGTACTTC.

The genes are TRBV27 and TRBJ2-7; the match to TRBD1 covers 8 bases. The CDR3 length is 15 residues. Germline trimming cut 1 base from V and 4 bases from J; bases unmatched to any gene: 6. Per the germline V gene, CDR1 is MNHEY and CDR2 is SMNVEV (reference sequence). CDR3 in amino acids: CASSLFPGQDYEQYF. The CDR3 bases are TGTGCCAGCAGTTTATTCCCGGGACAGGATTACGAGCAGTACTTC.

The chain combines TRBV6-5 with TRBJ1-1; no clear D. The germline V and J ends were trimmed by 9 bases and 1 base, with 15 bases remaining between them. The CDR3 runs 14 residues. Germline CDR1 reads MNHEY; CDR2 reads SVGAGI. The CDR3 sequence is CASQSSGRNTEAFF. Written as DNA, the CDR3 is TGTGCCAGTCAGAGTTCCGGCAGGAACACTGAAGCTTTCTTT.

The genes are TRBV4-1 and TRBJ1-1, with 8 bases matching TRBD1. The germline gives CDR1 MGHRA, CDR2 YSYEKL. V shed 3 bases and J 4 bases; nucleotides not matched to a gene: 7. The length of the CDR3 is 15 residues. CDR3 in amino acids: CASSHRTGTPTEAFF. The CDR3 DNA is TGCGCCAGCAGCCACCGGACAGGGACGCCCACTGAAGCTTTCTTT.

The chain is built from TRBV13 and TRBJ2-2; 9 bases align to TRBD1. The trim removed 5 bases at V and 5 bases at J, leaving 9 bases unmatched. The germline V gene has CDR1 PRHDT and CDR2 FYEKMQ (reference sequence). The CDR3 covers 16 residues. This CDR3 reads CASSGENRGLTGELFF. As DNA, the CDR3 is TGTGCCAGCAGCGGAGAGAACAGGGGGCTAACCGGGGAGCTGTTTTTT. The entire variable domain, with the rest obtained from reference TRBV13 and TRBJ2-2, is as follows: AAGVIQSPRHLIKEKRETATLKCYPIPRHDTVYWYQQGPGQDPQFLISFYEKMQSDKGSIPDRFSAQQFSDYHSELNMSSLELGDSALYFCASSGENRGLTGELFFGEGSRLTVL.

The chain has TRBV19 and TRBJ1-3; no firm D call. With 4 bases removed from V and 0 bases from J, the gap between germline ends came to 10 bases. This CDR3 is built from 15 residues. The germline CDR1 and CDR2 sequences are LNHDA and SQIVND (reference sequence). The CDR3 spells CASSKTRSSGNTIYF. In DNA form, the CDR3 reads TGTGCCAGTAGTAAAACAAGGAGCTCTGGAAACACCATATATTTT.

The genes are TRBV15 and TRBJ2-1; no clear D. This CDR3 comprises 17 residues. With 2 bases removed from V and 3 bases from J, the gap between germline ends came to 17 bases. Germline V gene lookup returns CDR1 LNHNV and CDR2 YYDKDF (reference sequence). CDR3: CATSRSPRNQLYNEQFF. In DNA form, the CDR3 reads TGTGCCACCAGCAGATCACCCAGAAATCAACTCTACAATGAGCAGTTCTTC.

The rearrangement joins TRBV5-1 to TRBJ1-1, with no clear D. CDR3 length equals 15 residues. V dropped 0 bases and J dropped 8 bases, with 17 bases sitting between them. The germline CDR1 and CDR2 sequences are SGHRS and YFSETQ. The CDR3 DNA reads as TGCGCCAGCAGCTTGGGTCCGGGGATGGGTAGGGAAGCTTTCTTT. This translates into CASSLGPGMGREAFF.

CDR3 DNA sequence: TGTGCCAGCAGTACCAGGGACCCCAATCAGCCCCAGCATTTT. Translated, it gives CASSTRDPNQPQHF. V is TRBV6-6 and J is TRBJ1-5; the D gene is possibly TRBD1 (5 bases). The CDR3 totals 14 residues. The germline V and J ends were trimmed by 5 bases and 3 bases, with 11 bases remaining between them. CDR1 and CDR2 (germline): MNHNY, SVGAGI (reference sequence).

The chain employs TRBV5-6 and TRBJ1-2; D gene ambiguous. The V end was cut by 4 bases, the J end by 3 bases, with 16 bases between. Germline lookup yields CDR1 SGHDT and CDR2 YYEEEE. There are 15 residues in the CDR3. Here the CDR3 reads CASSRKGRADYGYTF. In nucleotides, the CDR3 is TGTGCCAGCAGCCGGAAAGGGAGGGCGGACTATGGCTACACCTTC.

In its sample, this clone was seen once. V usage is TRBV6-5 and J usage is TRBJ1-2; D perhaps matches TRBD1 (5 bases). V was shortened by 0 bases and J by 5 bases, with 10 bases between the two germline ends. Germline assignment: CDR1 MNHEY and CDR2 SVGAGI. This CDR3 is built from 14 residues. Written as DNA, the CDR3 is TGTGCCAGCAGTTACTCCGCACGACAGTATGGCTACACCTTC. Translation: CASSYSARQYGYTF.

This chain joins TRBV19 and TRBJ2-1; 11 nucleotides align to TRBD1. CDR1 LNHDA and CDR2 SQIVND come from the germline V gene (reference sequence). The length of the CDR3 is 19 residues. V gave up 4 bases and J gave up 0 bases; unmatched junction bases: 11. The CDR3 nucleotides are TGTGCCAGTAGTAAACAGGGACAGGGGGGGTCTAGCTCCTACAATGAGCAGTTCTTC. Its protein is CASSKQGQGGSSSYNEQFF.

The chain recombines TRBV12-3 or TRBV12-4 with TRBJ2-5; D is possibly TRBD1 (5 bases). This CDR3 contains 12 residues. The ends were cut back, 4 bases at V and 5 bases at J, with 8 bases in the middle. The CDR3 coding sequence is TGTGCCAGCAGTTCAGGGTGGGAGACCCAGTACTTC. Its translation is CASSSGWETQYF.

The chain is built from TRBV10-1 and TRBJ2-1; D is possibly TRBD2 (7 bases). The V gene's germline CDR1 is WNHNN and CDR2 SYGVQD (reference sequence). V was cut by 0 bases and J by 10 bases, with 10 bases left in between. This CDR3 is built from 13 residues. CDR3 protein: CASSESGGHEQFF. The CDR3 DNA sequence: TGCGCCAGCAGTGAGTCCGGGGGGCACGAGCAGTTCTTC.

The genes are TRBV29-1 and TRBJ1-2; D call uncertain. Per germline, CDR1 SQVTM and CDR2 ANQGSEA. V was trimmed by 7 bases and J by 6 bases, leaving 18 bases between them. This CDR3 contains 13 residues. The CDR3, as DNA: TGCAGCGAAATGACGGTAGGAAAAGATGGCTACACCTTC. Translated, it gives CSEMTVGKDGYTF.

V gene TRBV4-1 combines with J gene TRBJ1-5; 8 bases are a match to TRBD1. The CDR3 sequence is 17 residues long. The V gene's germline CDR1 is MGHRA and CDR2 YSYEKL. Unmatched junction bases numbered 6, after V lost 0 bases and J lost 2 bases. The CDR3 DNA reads TGCGCCAGCAGCCAAGAACGGTTACAGGGGGGCAATCAGCCCCAGCATTTT. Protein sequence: CASSQERLQGGNQPQHF.